This T cell receptor beta chain was captured in a study of vaccination effects on CD4 cells after COVID-19. With regard to this clone: Its antigen is currently unknown.

ViraFEST expansion of antigen-specific CD4+ T cells with viral peptide pools preceded sequencing. After around nine days in culture, the CD4+ T cells were isolated. Everyone in the study got two shots of either the BNT162b2 or mRNA-1273 vaccine. The CDR3 extends over 13 amino acids. Germline V gives CDR1 SGHDN, CDR2 FVKESK. V was clipped by 4 bases and J by 3 bases, with 9 bases between them. The assay was immunoSEQ multiplex PCR, and TCRdb's table has in-frame clones only and misses some. The table records tens of thousands of clones, 74% of them present only once. The TCR sequence derives from a human donor who received a COVID-19 vaccine. The sample was CD4+ T cells from PBMCs cultured with HCoV-229E spike peptides, taken after COVID-19 vaccination. The chain joins TRBV14 to TRBJ1-2; D gene ambiguous. The CDR3 region is CASSLRTDYGYTF. CDR3 coding DNA: TGTGCCAGCAGCCTGAGAACAGACTATGGCTACACCTTC. Full variable domain (remainder filled in from reference TRBV14 and TRBJ1-2): EAGVTQFPSHSVIEKGQTVTLRCDPISGHDNLYWYRRVMGKEIKFLLHFVKESKQDESGMPNNRFLAERTGGTYSTLKVQPAELEDSGVYFCASSLRTDYGYTFGSGTRLTVV.